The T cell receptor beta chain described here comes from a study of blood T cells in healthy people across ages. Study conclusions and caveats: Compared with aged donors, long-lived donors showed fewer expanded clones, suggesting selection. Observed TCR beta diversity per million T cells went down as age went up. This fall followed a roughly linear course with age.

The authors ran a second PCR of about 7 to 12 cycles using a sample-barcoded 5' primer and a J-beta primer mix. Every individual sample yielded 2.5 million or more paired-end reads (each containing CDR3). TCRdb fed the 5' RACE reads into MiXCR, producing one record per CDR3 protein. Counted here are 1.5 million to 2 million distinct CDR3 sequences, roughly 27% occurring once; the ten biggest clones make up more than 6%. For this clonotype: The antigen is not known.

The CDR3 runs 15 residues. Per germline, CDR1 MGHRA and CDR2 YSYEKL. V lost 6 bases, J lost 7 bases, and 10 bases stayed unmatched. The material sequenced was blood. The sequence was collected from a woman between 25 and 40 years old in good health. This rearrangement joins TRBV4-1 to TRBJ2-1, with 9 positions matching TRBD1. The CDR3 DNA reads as TGCGCCAGCAGTTTTACGGGACAGGGAGGGAATGAGCAGTTCTTC. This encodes CASSFTGQGGNEQFF.